This passage covers 32 T cell receptor beta chains from one sample sequenced in a study of PD-1 blockade in classical Hodgkin lymphoma. Assay used: immunoSEQ multiplex PCR; TCRdb lists only in-frame clones, some missing. The repertoire holds more than 90,000 clones, with approximately 80% as singletons. Relapse was seen in all patients after autologous stem cell transplantation, and brentuximab vedotin exposure was variable. Sequenced here: peripheral blood mononuclear cells (PBMCs), sampled before the second cycle of nivolumab. These receptor sequences come from a human donor with classical Hodgkin lymphoma.

The V and J genes are TRBV28 and TRBJ1-2; 7 nucleotides match TRBD1. Germline V gene data show CDR1 as MDHEN and CDR2 as SYDVKM. This CDR3 spans 13 amino acids. Unmatched junction bases numbered 3, after V lost 4 bases and J lost 4 bases. The CDR3 sequence: CASSSGQVYGYTF. As DNA, the CDR3 is TGTGCCAGCAGTTCCGGACAGGTCTATGGCTACACCTTC.

This clone was detected only a few times. The J gene is TRBJ1-3, the V gene TRBV5-4; the D is unclear. The CDR3 extends over 17 amino acids. With 4 bases removed from V and 0 bases from J, the gap between germline ends came to 17 bases. Germline V lookup: CDR1 SGHNT, CDR2 YYREEE (reference sequence). CDR3 sequence (DNA): TGTGCCAGCAGCAGGAACCGGGCCCACGTCTCTGGAAACACCATATATTTT. Translated, it gives CASSRNRAHVSGNTIYF. Based on the CDR3 plus reference TRBV5-4 and TRBJ1-3, the full variable domain is ETGVTQSPTHLIKTRGQQVTLRCSSQSGHNTVSWYQQALGQGPQFIFQYYREEENGRGNFPPRFSGLQFPNYSSELNVNALELDDSALYLCASSRNRAHVSGNTIYFGEGSWLTVV.

The chain is built from TRBV27 and TRBJ2-1, with D perhaps TRBD2 (6 bases). The CDR3 is 15 residues long. Germline CDR1 reads MNHEY; CDR2 reads SMNVEV (reference sequence). V lost 2 bases to trimming and J lost 4 bases, with 12 bases between them. This chain's CDR3 is CASSLVSGNYNEQFF. CDR3 bases: TGTGCCAGCAGTTTAGTTAGCGGAAATTACAATGAGCAGTTCTTC.

The chain recombines TRBV19 with TRBJ2-1; 7 nucleotides align to TRBD1. CDR3 length equals 14 residues. Germline V gene sequence: CDR1 LNHDA, CDR2 SQIVND (reference sequence). Trimming removed 8 bases from V and 9 bases from J; junction bases left unmatched: 13. For the CDR3, the DNA is TGTGCCAGTGGTTACTGGGGACAGCTTTCTGAGCAGTTCTTC. Its protein product is CASGYWGQLSEQFF.

This chain joins TRBV4-3 and TRBJ2-2, with unresolved D. CDR1 and CDR2 from the germline V gene are LGHNA and YSLEER. With 0 bases removed from V and 9 bases from J, the gap between germline ends came to 14 bases. The CDR3 is 15 amino acids. This CDR3 reads CASSQDIGYVRELFF. DNA for the CDR3: TGCGCCAGCAGCCAAGATATCGGATACGTCAGGGAGCTGTTTTTT.

The chain links TRBV10-3 to TRBJ2-5, with 7 bases fitting TRBD2. CDR3 size: 13 residues. Germline V gives CDR1 ENHRY, CDR2 SYGVKD. After removal of 8 bases from V and 4 bases from J, the junction contained 7 bases not matched to a gene. CDR3 nucleotides: TGTGCCATCTCACAGCGGGAAATAGAGACCCAGTACTTC. Amino acids: CAISQREIETQYF.

The chain employs TRBV11-3 and TRBJ2-1, with D possibly matching TRBD2 (5 bases). Per the germline V gene, CDR1 is SGHNT and CDR2 is YENEEA. The CDR3 consists of 12 residues. V lost 5 bases, J lost 8 bases, and 10 bases lay in between. The CDR3 DNA reads TGTGCCAGCAGCCGCCTTAGCGATGAGCAGTTCTTC. Translated: CASSRLSDEQFF.

The gene calls are TRBV5-6 and TRBJ2-1; a possible D gene is TRBD2 (5 bases). CDR3 length: 13 residues. Germline values: CDR1 SGHDT, CDR2 YYEEEE. Trimming stripped 6 bases from V and 4 bases from J, with 11 bases between. The chain's CDR3 is CASIAPGYNEQFF. The CDR3 DNA follows: TGTGCCAGCATCGCACCGGGGTACAATGAGCAGTTCTTC.

This clone was counted a few times. Other DNA sequences from this sample encode an identical CDR3 as well. The chain combines TRBV7-3 with TRBJ1-2; perhaps TRBD1 as D (6 bases). With 5 bases removed from V and 6 bases from J, the gap between germline ends came to 16 bases. Germline CDR1 reads SGHTA; CDR2 reads FQGTGA. CDR3 length equals 14 residues. DNA of the CDR3: TGTGCCAGCAGCCCGACGGGGGGGCGGGATGGCTACACCTTC. Its translation is CASSPTGGRDGYTF.

The CDR3 loop is CSVEDRRGLSDTQYF. In DNA form, the CDR3 reads TGCAGCGTTGAGGACAGGCGGGGGCTCAGCGATACGCAGTATTTT. This rearrangement joins TRBV29-1 to TRBJ2-3, with D perhaps given as TRBD1 or TRBD2 (7 bases each). The ends were cut back, 3 bases at V and 6 bases at J, with 19 bases in the middle. The germline gives CDR1 SQVTM, CDR2 ANQGSEA. The CDR3 consists of 15 residues.

The gene calls are TRBV5-4 and TRBJ2-1; D possibly corresponds to TRBD1 (6 bases). The V gene's germline CDR1 is SGHNT and CDR2 YYREEE (reference sequence). The CDR3 runs 14 residues. V lost 4 bases, J lost 9 bases, and 17 bases lay in between. The CDR3 sequence is CASSPRQEIGEQFF. The CDR3 nucleotides are TGTGCCAGCAGCCCGAGACAGGAGATCGGTGAGCAGTTCTTC.

This chain connects TRBV27 to TRBJ2-3; 8 bases agree with TRBD2. The CDR3 spans 17 residues. The ends lost 8 bases at V and 1 base at J; junction bases unmatched: 14. Germline CDR1 MNHEY, CDR2 SMNVEV (reference sequence). CDR3 DNA sequence: TGTGCCAGCGCCCCGGCGGGAGGTAACCTCGGCACAGATACGCAGTATTTT. Translation gives CASAPAGGNLGTDTQYF.

This chain connects TRBV7-2 to TRBJ1-2, with D unresolved. The germline gives CDR1 SGHTA, CDR2 FQGNSA. This CDR3 is built from 16 residues. Deletions cut 0 bases from V and 4 bases from J, with 15 bases between. CDR3 protein: CASSLAARGVSYGYTF. In DNA form, the CDR3 reads TGTGCCAGCAGCTTAGCGGCCCGGGGAGTTAGCTATGGCTACACCTTC.

J is TRBJ2-6 and V is TRBV9, with D tentatively TRBD1 (5 bases). The ends were cut back, 4 bases at V and 0 bases at J, with 11 bases in the middle. This CDR3 is built from 16 residues. CDR1 SGDLS and CDR2 YYNGEE come from the germline V gene. CDR3 protein: CASSIQGFSGANVLTF. The CDR3 DNA reads as TGTGCCAGCAGCATTCAGGGATTCTCTGGGGCCAACGTCCTGACTTTC.

V and J are TRBV5-1 and TRBJ1-4; weak D call: TRBD1 (6 bases). CDR3 length: 14 residues. The V end lost 4 bases, the J end lost 4 bases, and 11 bases lay between the germline ends. CDR1 is SGHRS and CDR2 is YFSETQ in the germline V gene. The CDR3 coding sequence is TGCGCCAGCAGCCCGGGACAAAGTAATGAAAAACTGTTTTTT. Translation: CASSPGQSNEKLFF.

The chain couples TRBV6-6 to TRBJ1-1; no reliable D call. The CDR3 is 13 residues long. Germline-derived CDR1 and CDR2 are MNHNY and SVGAGI (reference sequence). The V gene lost 7 bases and the J gene lost 7 bases, with 16 bases spanning the gap. CDR3 nucleotides: TGTGCCAGCACTCATGTGGGTAGAGGTGAAGCTTTCTTT. Translating gives CASTHVGRGEAFF.

This clone was counted once. The chain carries TRBV19 and TRBJ1-2; D is unclear. Germline V gives CDR1 LNHDA, CDR2 SQIVND (reference sequence). V shed 1 base and J shed 8 bases, with 14 bases lying between them. The CDR3 totals 14 residues. CDR3 region: CASSIADEIGGYTF. The CDR3 DNA reads as TGTGCCAGTAGTATAGCCGACGAGATCGGGGGCTACACCTTC.

By share, this clone ranks as medium-sized. The chain carries TRBV27 and TRBJ1-1, with D perhaps TRBD1 (6 bases). The germline CDR1 and CDR2 sequences are MNHEY and SMNVEV (reference sequence). V lost 1 base, J lost 3 bases, and 12 bases lay in between. This CDR3 contains 15 residues. This chain's CDR3 is CASSLLGGWDTEAFF. CDR3 in DNA: TGTGCCAGCAGTTTATTGGGGGGCTGGGACACTGAAGCTTTCTTT.

The V and J genes are TRBV11-2 and TRBJ1-2; 8 positions match TRBD1. Trimming at V came to 4 bases and at J to 2 bases, leaving 6 bases not matched to a gene. Per the germline V gene, CDR1 is SGHAT and CDR2 is FQNNGV. This CDR3 region has 15 residues. This CDR3 is CASSSRGQGNYGYTF. The CDR3 nucleotides are TGTGCCAGCAGCTCCCGCGGACAGGGAAACTATGGCTACACCTTC.

This clone was seen more than once but under ten times. The rearrangement links TRBV7-9 to TRBJ1-1, with TRBD1 identical over 9 bases. The CDR3 has 15 residues. V trimming: 5 bases; J trimming: 1 base; junction bases outside the gene matches: 5. Germline assignment: CDR1 SEHNR and CDR2 FQNEAQ (reference sequence). The CDR3 coding sequence is TGTGCCAGCAGCGACTCGGGACAGGGGAACACTGAAGCTTTCTTT. It is translated as CASSDSGQGNTEAFF.

This sequence joins TRBV28 and TRBJ1-3; no clear D gene. The CDR3 totals 16 residues. CDR1 is MDHEN and CDR2 is SYDVKM in the germline V gene. V lost 4 bases, J lost 0 bases, and 13 bases lay in between. The DNA for the CDR3 is TGTGCCAGCAGTTCACCCCGTGGCTACTCTGGAAACACCATATATTTT. The encoded protein is CASSSPRGYSGNTIYF.

This rearrangement joins TRBV28 to TRBJ2-7, with D possibly TRBD2 on 5 matching bases. V lost 3 bases to trimming and J lost 7 bases, with 10 bases between them. The germline CDR1 and CDR2 sequences are MDHEN and SYDVKM. This CDR3 is 12 amino acids long. This CDR3 reads CASSFSGREQYF. In nucleotides, the CDR3 is TGTGCCAGCAGTTTCAGCGGAAGGGAGCAGTACTTC.

This clone was seen a few times. The J gene is TRBJ2-5, the V gene TRBV5-1, with 7 bases lining up with TRBD1. The V gene end was trimmed by 5 bases and the J gene end by 1 base; junction bases not matched to a gene: 2. In germline, CDR1 is SGHRS, CDR2 YFSETQ. The CDR3 totals 13 residues. The CDR3 loop is CASSRDSQETQYF. The CDR3 DNA is TGCGCCAGCAGTCGGGACAGCCAAGAGACCCAGTACTTC.

The chain joins TRBV30 to TRBJ2-5; no reliable D call. The V end lost 0 bases, the J end lost 3 bases, and 8 bases lay between the germline ends. The V gene's germline CDR1 is GTSNPN and CDR2 SVGIG (reference sequence). The CDR3 consists of 13 residues. The CDR3 reads CAWSVRTEETQYF. The CDR3 coding sequence is TGTGCCTGGAGTGTCCGGACGGAAGAGACCCAGTACTTC.

J is TRBJ2-6 and V is TRBV10-3; D is uncertain. CDR3 size: 14 residues. V lost 3 bases to trimming and J lost 1 base, with 4 bases between them. CDR1 is ENHRY, CDR2 SYGVKD, per germline. The chain's CDR3 is CAISDPSGANVLTF. DNA of the CDR3: TGTGCCATCAGTGACCCGTCTGGGGCCAACGTCCTGACTTTC.

The chain is built from TRBV2 and TRBJ2-6; 7 bases align to TRBD1. Germline trimming cut 8 bases from V and 2 bases from J; bases unmatched to any gene: 6. Germline CDR1 reads SNHLY; CDR2 reads FYNNEI. CDR3 size: 15 residues. In DNA, the CDR3 is TGTGCCAGCGGACCCGACAGGGCTGGGGCCAACGTCCTGACTTTC. The encoded protein is CASGPDRAGANVLTF.

The chain carries TRBV19 and TRBJ1-2; D call uncertain. V lost 1 base and J 5 bases, leaving 8 bases between the germline ends. This CDR3 has 13 amino acids. CDR1 LNHDA and CDR2 SQIVND come from the germline V gene (reference sequence). CDR3 sequence reads: CASSIGQLYGYTF. Here the CDR3 DNA reads TGTGCCAGTAGTATAGGGCAGCTTTATGGCTACACCTTC.

J is TRBJ1-3 and V is TRBV2, with 7 nucleotides matching TRBD1. This CDR3 is built from 14 residues. Unmatched junction bases numbered 3, after V lost 5 bases and J lost 2 bases. Germline CDR1 SNHLY, CDR2 FYNNEI. CDR3 loop: CASSSGTAGNTIYF. The CDR3 DNA reads as TGTGCCAGCAGTTCCGGGACAGCTGGAAACACCATATATTTT.

V is TRBV10-3 and J is TRBJ2-2; TRBD1 matches 9 bases. V lost 4 bases and J lost 8; bases outside the gene matches: 11. Germline lookup yields CDR1 ENHRY and CDR2 SYGVKD. This CDR3 region has 16 residues. The DNA for the CDR3 is TGTGCCATCAGTGGGGGCCTGGGACAGGGTATGGGGGAGCTGTTTTTT. It encodes CAISGGLGQGMGELFF.

This rearrangement joins TRBV7-3 to TRBJ2-3, with 8 positions matching TRBD2. Trimming took 3 bases from V and 6 from J; bases not matched to a gene: 11. The CDR3 is 16 amino acids. From germline, CDR1 is SGHTA and CDR2 FQGTGA. CDR3 DNA: TGTGCCAGCAGCTTGGATCGGGAGGGCGGTACCGATACGCAGTATTTT. The encoded protein is CASSLDREGGTDTQYF.

The CDR3, as DNA: TGTGCCAGCATCCGGGACTCTAATCAGCCCCAGCATTTT. It encodes CASIRDSNQPQHF. The chain recombines TRBV2 with TRBJ1-5; D may be TRBD1 (5 bases). V was shortened by 7 bases and J by 4 bases, with 11 bases between the two germline ends. The CDR3 contains 13 residues. Germline CDR1 and CDR2: SNHLY and FYNNEI.

The rearrangement joins TRBV9 to TRBJ2-3; 10 positions match TRBD2. Trimming took 1 base from V and 3 from J; bases not matched to a gene: 14. From germline, CDR1 is SGDLS and CDR2 YYNGEE. This CDR3 has 19 residues. CDR3 DNA sequence: TGTGCCAGCAGCGTATCCCCAAGTGTCGGACTAGCGGAAACAGATACGCAGTATTTT. Protein product: CASSVSPSVGLAETDTQYF.